This T cell receptor (beta chain) was identified in a study of patients and donors after allogeneic stem cell transplantation. This clonotype appeared a few times. TCRdb processed the RT-PCR reads anew with MiXCR; each CDR3 protein has one entry. The table records some 960,000 distinct CDR3 sequences, approximately 19% of them present only once. The CDR3 extends over 15 amino acids. V was pared by 5 bases and J by 1 base, with 7 bases of the junction left unmatched. Germline V gene data show CDR1 as PRHDT and CDR2 as FYEKMQ (reference sequence). The source of this sequence is a human donor who was either an allogeneic HSCT recipient or a stem cell or donor lymphocyte infusion donor (not recorded which). It is not recorded whose cells these are; they may come from a transplant donor. This sequence joins TRBV13 and TRBJ1-1; TRBD1 matches at 7 bases. Sequenced: blood, either unsorted or a sorted T cell fraction (not recorded which). The CDR3 coding sequence is TGTGCCAGCAGCCCCTGGACAGGAACGAACACTGAAGCTTTCTTT. Encoded protein: CASSPWTGTNTEAFF.